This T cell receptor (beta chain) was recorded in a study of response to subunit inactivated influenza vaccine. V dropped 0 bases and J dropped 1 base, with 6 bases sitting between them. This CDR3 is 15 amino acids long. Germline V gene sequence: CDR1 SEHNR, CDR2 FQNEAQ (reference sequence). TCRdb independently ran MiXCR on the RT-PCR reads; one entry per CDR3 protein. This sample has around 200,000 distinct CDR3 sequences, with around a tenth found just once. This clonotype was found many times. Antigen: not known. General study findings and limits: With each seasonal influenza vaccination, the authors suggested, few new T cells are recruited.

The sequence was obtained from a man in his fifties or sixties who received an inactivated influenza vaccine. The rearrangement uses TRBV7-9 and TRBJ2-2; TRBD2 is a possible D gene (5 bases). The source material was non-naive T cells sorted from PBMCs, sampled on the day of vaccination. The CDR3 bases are TGTGCCAGCAGCTTAGCGAGCGGGAACACCGGGGAGCTGTTTTTT. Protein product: CASSLASGNTGELFF.